These T cell receptor beta chains were read from a single sample in a study of T cells in Graves' hyperthyroidism and ophthalmopathy. TCRdb passed the multiplex PCR reads through MiXCR, listing each CDR3 protein once. The sample includes more than 500,000 distinct CDR3 sequences, about half of them seen just once. The sequencing input was peripheral blood or thyroid tissue (not recorded which). Receptor source: an adult woman with Graves' disease, either hyperthyroidism or ophthalmopathy (not recorded which). Both conserved end residues are part of each CDR3. Each record gives: D gene, J gene, CDR3 length, clone size, V gene, CDR3 DNA, CDR3 protein. A D gene is named only where the DNA matches it firmly. Clone size is shown for a subset of rows, as once, few, many or a class of expanded clone.

d_gene: .
j_gene: TRBJ1-3
len: 15
abundance: once
v_gene: TRBV7-9
CDR3nt: TGTGCCAGCAGTTCACAAGGGATCGGTGGAAACACCATATATTTT
CDR3aa: CASSSQGIGGNTIYF

d_gene: .
j_gene: TRBJ1-2
len: 15
abundance: .
v_gene: TRBV10-3
CDR3nt: TGTGCCATCAGTGACACCGACAGGCTCAACTATGGCTACACCTTC
CDR3aa: CAISDTDRLNYGYTF

d_gene: TRBD1
j_gene: TRBJ2-7
len: 15
abundance: .
v_gene: TRBV6-6
CDR3nt: TGTGCCATCGGGGGGCCGGGACAGGGTTCCTACGAGCAGTACTTC
CDR3aa: CAIGGPGQGSYEQYF

d_gene: .
j_gene: TRBJ1-2
len: 10
abundance: .
v_gene: TRBV20-1
CDR3nt: TGCAGTGCTAGGGACCCTGGCTACACCTTC
CDR3aa: CSARDPGYTF

d_gene: .
j_gene: TRBJ1-5
len: 12
abundance: .
v_gene: TRBV2
CDR3nt: .
CDR3aa: CASVGGGSYEHF

d_gene: TRBD1
j_gene: TRBJ1-4
len: 14
abundance: many
v_gene: TRBV12-3/TRBV12-4
CDR3nt: TGTGCCAGCAGCGACAGGGGAACTAATGAAAAACTGTTTTTT
CDR3aa: CASSDRGTNEKLFF

d_gene: TRBD1
j_gene: TRBJ1-2
len: 15
abundance: many
v_gene: TRBV14
CDR3nt: TGTGCCAGCAGCCGGGGGACAGGCTCGGACTATGGCTACACCTTC
CDR3aa: CASSRGTGSDYGYTF

d_gene: .
j_gene: TRBJ1-4
len: 13
abundance: many
v_gene: TRBV5-1
CDR3nt: TGCGCCAGCAGCTTAAGGGCGGGAGAAAAACTGTTTTTT
CDR3aa: CASSLRAGEKLFF

d_gene: .
j_gene: TRBJ1-2
len: 12
abundance: few
v_gene: TRBV20-1
CDR3nt: TGCAGTGCCGCGGGGGCAGACTATGGCTACACCTTC
CDR3aa: CSAAGADYGYTF

d_gene: .
j_gene: TRBJ1-1
len: 16
abundance: many
v_gene: TRBV19
CDR3nt: TGTGCCAGTAACTTACCGGTAGGCGGTCGAGGGGCTGAAGCTTTCTTT
CDR3aa: CASNLPVGGRGAEAFF

d_gene: TRBD1
j_gene: TRBJ1-1
len: 16
abundance: many
v_gene: TRBV2
CDR3nt: TGTGCCAGCAGTGAATATCCAGGGGGAATGAACACTGAAGCTTTCTTT
CDR3aa: CASSEYPGGMNTEAFF

d_gene: TRBD1
j_gene: TRBJ1-1
len: 10
abundance: many
v_gene: TRBV7-9
CDR3nt: TGTGCCAGCACAGACAGGGCGTCTTTCTTT
CDR3aa: CASTDRASFF

d_gene: .
j_gene: TRBJ2-7
len: 15
abundance: many
v_gene: TRBV16
CDR3nt: TGTGCCAGCAGCCCGGGCAGGATGAGCTCCTACGAGCAGTACTTC
CDR3aa: CASSPGRMSSYEQYF

d_gene: .
j_gene: TRBJ2-2
len: 16
abundance: few
v_gene: TRBV6-4
CDR3nt: TGTGCCAGCTCACCCACCGGGACTTCGAACACCGGGGAGCTGTTTTTT
CDR3aa: CASSPTGTSNTGELFF

d_gene: .
j_gene: TRBJ2-5
len: 13
abundance: .
v_gene: TRBV24-1
CDR3nt: TGTGCCACCAGTGCTAGAGGAGGACAGACCCAGTACTTC
CDR3aa: CATSARGGQTQYF

d_gene: .
j_gene: TRBJ1-1
len: 13
abundance: many
v_gene: TRBV3-1
CDR3nt: TGTGCCAGCAGTCTCGAAAGGGACACTGAAGCTTTCTTT
CDR3aa: CASSLERDTEAFF

d_gene: .
j_gene: TRBJ2-5
len: 14
abundance: many
v_gene: TRBV5-1
CDR3nt: TGTGCCAGCAGCTTAGCCGGCTACCAAGAGACCCAGTACTTC
CDR3aa: CASSLAGYQETQYF

d_gene: TRBD1
j_gene: TRBJ2-1
len: 15
abundance: few
v_gene: TRBV10-2
CDR3nt: TGCGCCAGCAGTGAGAGGGGACAGGGCTACAATGAGCAGTTCTTC
CDR3aa: CASSERGQGYNEQFF

d_gene: .
j_gene: TRBJ2-5
len: 14
abundance: .
v_gene: TRBV28
CDR3nt: TGTGCCAGCAGCTACACCTCGGGGGACGGGACCCAGTACTTC
CDR3aa: CASSYTSGDGTQYF

d_gene: TRBD1
j_gene: TRBJ1-6
len: 14
abundance: .
v_gene: TRBV12-3/TRBV12-4
CDR3nt: TGTGCCAGCAGTTTAGGGACAGGGCCTTCACCCCTCCACTTT
CDR3aa: CASSLGTGPSPLHF